The T cell receptor (beta chain) described here comes from a study of CD8+ T cells in alopecia areata. General study points: Lesional scalp displayed greater clonality than normal scalp, most notably in alopecia totalis/universalis.

In the case of this clone: The antigen is not known.

As the sequencing template, cDNA was produced by extracting RNA and reverse transcribing it. The data were produced by immunoSEQ multiplex PCR, yet TCRdb's version contains in-frame clones alone and is incomplete. The sample contains about 7,400 clones, about 67% of which appear only once. The ends lost 8 bases at V and 4 bases at J; junction bases unmatched: 8. This CDR3 spans 14 amino acids. The germline gives CDR1 SNHLY, CDR2 FYNNEI. Specimens obtained from alopecia areata patients comprised lesional scalp punch biopsies and peripheral blood. The sequenced sample was skin, obtained at week 0. This sequence was found in a human donor with alopecia areata. The chain links TRBV2 to TRBJ2-1, with 7 bases aligning to TRBD1. In DNA form, the CDR3 reads TGTGCCAGCCACGCAGCAGGGGGTTACAATGAGCAGTTCTTC. Its translation is CASHAAGGYNEQFF.